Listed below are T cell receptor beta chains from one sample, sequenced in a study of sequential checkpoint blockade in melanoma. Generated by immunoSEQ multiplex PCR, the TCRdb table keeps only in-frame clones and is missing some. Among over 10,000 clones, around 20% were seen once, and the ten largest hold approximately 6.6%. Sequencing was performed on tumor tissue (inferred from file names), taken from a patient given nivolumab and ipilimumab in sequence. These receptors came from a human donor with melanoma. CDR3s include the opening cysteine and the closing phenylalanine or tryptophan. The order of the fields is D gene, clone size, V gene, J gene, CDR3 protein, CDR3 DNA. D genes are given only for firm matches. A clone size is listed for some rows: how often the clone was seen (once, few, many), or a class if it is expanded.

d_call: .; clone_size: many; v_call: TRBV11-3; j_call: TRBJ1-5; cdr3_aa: CASSFYGGENQPQHF; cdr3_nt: TGTGCCAGCAGCTTCTACGGCGGGGAGAATCAGCCCCAGCATTTT
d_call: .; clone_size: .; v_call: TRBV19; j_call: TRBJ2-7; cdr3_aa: CASSIDAAGYEQYF; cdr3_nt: TGTGCCAGTAGTATAGACGCCGCGGGCTACGAGCAGTACTTC
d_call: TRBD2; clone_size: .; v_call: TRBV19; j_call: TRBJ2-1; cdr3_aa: CASSIAAGAYNEQFF; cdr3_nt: TGTGCCAGTAGTATAGCCGCGGGAGCCTACAATGAGCAGTTCTTC
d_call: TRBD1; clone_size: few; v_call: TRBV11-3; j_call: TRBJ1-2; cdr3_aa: CASSFGTANYGYTF; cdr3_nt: TGTGCCAGCAGCTTCGGGACAGCTAACTATGGCTACACCTTC
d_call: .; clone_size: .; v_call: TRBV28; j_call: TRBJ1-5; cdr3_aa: CASTIPGIYQPQHF; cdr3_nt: TGTGCCAGCACCATTCCGGGGATTTATCAGCCCCAGCATTTT
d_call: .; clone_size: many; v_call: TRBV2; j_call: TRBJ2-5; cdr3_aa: CASSELTAQETQYF; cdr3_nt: TGTGCCAGCAGTGAATTGACGGCCCAAGAGACCCAGTACTTC
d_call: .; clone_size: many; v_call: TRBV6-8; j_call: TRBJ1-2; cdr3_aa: CASSTSGVNYGYTF; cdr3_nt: TGTGCCAGCAGTACATCCGGGGTGAACTATGGCTACACCTTC
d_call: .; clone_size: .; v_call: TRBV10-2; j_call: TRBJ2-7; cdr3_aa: CASSDFGSSYEQYF; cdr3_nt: TGCGCCAGCAGTGATTTCGGGTCGTCCTACGAGCAGTACTTC
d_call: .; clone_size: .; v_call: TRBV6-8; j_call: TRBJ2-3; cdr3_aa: CASTLDFGTQYF; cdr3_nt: TGTGCCAGCACCCTAGACTTTGGTACGCAGTATTTT
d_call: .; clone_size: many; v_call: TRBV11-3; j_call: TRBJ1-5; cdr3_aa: CASSLGSGGIYSNQPQHF; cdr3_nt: TGTGCCAGCAGCTTAGGAAGTGGTGGTATCTATAGCAATCAGCCCCAGCATTTT
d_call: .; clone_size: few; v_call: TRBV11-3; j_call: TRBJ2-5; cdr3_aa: CASSPPGAQETQYF; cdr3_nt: TGTGCCAGCAGCCCCCCGGGGGCGCAGGAGACCCAGTACTTC
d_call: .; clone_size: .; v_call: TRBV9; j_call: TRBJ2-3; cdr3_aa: CASSVAGSTDTQYF; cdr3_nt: TGTGCCAGCAGCGTAGCGGGGAGCACAGATACGCAGTATTTT
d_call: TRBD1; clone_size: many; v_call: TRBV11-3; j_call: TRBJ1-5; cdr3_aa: CASSFGTGAWRNQPQHF; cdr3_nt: TGTGCCAGCAGCTTCGGAACAGGGGCCTGGCGCAATCAGCCCCAGCATTTT
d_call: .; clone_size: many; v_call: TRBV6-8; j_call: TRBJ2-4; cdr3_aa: CASSPPPGAKNIQYF; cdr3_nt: TGTGCCAGCAGTCCCCCCCCAGGGGCGAAAAACATTCAGTACTTC
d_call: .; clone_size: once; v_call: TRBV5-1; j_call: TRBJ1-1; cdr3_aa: CASTLGGLLTEAFF; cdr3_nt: TGCGCCAGCACACTGGGGGGGCTACTAACTGAAGCTTTCTTT
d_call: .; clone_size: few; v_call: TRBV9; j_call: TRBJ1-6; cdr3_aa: CASSEGGWTYNSPLHF; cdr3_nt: TGTGCCAGCAGTGAAGGGGGTTGGACCTATAATTCACCCCTCCACTTT
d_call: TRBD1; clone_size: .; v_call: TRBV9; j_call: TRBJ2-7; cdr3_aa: CASSVGGQGSYEQYF; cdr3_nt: TGTGCCAGCAGCGTAGGAGGACAGGGATCCTACGAGCAGTACTTC
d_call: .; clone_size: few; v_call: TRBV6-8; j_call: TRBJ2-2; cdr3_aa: CASSYSGLRNGAGELFF; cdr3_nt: TGTGCCAGCAGTTACTCTGGACTGAGGAATGGTGCCGGGGAGCTGTTTTTT
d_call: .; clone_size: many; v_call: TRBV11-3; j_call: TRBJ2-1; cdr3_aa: CASSSGTVLYNEQFF; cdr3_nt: TGTGCCAGCAGCTCCGGGACGGTCCTCTACAATGAGCAGTTCTTC
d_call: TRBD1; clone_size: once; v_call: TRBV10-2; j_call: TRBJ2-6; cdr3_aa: CASSELTGGSSGANVLTF; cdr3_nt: TGCGCCAGCAGTGAGTTAACAGGGGGTAGCTCTGGGGCCAACGTCCTGACTTTC
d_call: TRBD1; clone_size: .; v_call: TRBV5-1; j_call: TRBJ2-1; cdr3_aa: CASSLGQGGNEQFF; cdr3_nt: TGCGCCAGCAGCTTGGGACAGGGGGGGAATGAGCAGTTCTTC
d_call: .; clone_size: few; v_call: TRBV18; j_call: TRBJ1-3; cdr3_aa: CASLMNGAFSGNTIYF; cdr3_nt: TGTGCCAGTCTTATGAACGGAGCGTTCTCTGGAAACACCATATATTTT
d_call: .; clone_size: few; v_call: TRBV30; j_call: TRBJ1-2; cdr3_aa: CAWGHGTFGGYGYTF; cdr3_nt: TGTGCCTGGGGACATGGGACTTTCGGTGGCTATGGCTACACCTTC
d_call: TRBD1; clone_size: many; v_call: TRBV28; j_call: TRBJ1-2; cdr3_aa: CASIQGVRDSYGYTF; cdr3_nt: TGTGCCAGCATCCAGGGGGTCCGAGACTCCTATGGCTACACCTTC
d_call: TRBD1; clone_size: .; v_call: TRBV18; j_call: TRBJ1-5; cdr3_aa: CASSPPGTGSNQPQHF; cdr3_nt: TGTGCCAGCTCACCTCCCGGGACAGGTAGCAATCAGCCCCAGCATTTT
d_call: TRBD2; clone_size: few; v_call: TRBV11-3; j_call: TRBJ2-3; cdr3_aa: CASSQLSGALQPQYF; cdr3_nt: TGTGCCAGCAGCCAACTTAGCGGGGCTTTGCAGCCGCAGTATTTT
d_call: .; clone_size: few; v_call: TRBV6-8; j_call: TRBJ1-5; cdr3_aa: CASSEGRINQPQHF; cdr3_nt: TGTGCCAGCAGCGAAGGCAGGATCAATCAGCCCCAGCATTTT
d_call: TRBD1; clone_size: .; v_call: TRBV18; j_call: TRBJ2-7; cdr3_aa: CASSRDRGHNEQYF; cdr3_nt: TGTGCCAGCTCACGCGACAGGGGGCATAACGAGCAGTACTTC
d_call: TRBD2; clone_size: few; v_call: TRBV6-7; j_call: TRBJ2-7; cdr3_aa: CASSEMWEGLYEQYF; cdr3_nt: TGTGCCAGCAGTGAGATGTGGGAGGGGCTTTACGAGCAGTACTTC
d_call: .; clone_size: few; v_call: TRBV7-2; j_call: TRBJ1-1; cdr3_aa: CASSVNPVTEAFF; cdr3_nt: TGTGCCAGCAGCGTTAATCCCGTCACTGAAGCTTTCTTT
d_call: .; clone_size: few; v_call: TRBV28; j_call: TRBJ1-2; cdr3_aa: CASCTRGLYGYTF; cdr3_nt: TGTGCCAGCTGTACCAGAGGGCTGTATGGCTACACCTTC
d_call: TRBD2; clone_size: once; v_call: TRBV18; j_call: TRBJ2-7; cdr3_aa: CASSPAAGVGEQYF; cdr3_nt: TGTGCCAGCTCACCCGCGGCGGGAGTTGGCGAGCAGTACTTC
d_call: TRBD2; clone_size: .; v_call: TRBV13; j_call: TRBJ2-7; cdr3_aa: CASSLGDTSGIYEQYF; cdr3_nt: TGTGCCAGCAGCTTAGGTGACACTAGCGGGATCTACGAGCAGTACTTC